One and the same sample provided the 24 T cell receptor beta chains below, sequenced in a study of blood T cells in healthy people across ages. The second PCR ran roughly 6 to 11 cycles with a sample-barcoded 5' primer and J-beta primers. TCRdb ran MiXCR on the 5' RACE reads and lists one entry per CDR3 protein. The sample shows roughly 680,000 distinct CDR3 sequences, 20% to 25% of them seen only once. The sequenced sample was blood. These receptor sequences come from an older man in good health.

This clonotype was found a few times. J is TRBJ2-1 and V is TRBV4-1, with unresolved D. The ends were cut back, 5 bases at V and 8 bases at J, with 7 bases in the middle. Germline lookup yields CDR1 MGHRA and CDR2 YSYEKL. CDR3 length: 11 amino acids. CDR3 protein: CASSSWDEQFF. The CDR3 DNA sequence: TGCGCCAGCAGCTCCTGGGATGAGCAGTTCTTC.

This chain's CDR3 is CASKQTGSVAGLAKNIQYF. In DNA, the CDR3 is TGTGCCAGCAAACAGACAGGGAGTGTGGCGGGACTAGCCAAAAACATTCAGTACTTC. The chain employs TRBV6-1 and TRBJ2-4, with D perhaps TRBD1 (7 bases). The CDR3 has 19 residues. V was clipped by 7 bases and J by 0 bases, with 25 bases between them. Per the germline V gene, CDR1 is MNHNS and CDR2 is SASEGT.

This clonotype showed up many times. CDR3 nucleotide sequence: TGTGCCAGCAGGGTCTCGGCAACTAATGAAAAACTGTTTTTT. This encodes CASRVSATNEKLFF. The chain combines TRBV27 with TRBJ1-4; D ambiguous. CDR1 and CDR2 from the germline V gene are MNHEY and SMNVEV (reference sequence). Trimming stripped 6 bases from V and 0 bases from J, with 8 bases between. The CDR3 sequence is 14 residues long. The complete variable domain, with remaining parts taken from reference TRBV27 and TRBJ1-4, reads EAQVTQNPRYLITVTGKKLTVTCSQNMNHEYMSWYRQDPGLGLRQIYYSMNVEVTDKGDVPEGYKVSRKEKRNFPLILESPSPNQTSLYFCASRVSATNEKLFFGSGTQLSVL.

This clonotype appeared a few times. A much larger clone differs from this one at a single base, so this may be a read error. The V call is TRBV5-1, the J call TRBJ2-1; a possible D gene is TRBD2 (6 bases). CDR3 length: 15 amino acids. Per the germline V gene, CDR1 is SGHRS and CDR2 is YFSETQ. V dropped 5 bases and J dropped 8 bases, with 20 bases sitting between them. The CDR3 region is CASRSRDSRVDEQFF. CDR3 coding DNA: TGCGCCAGCAGGTCCCGGGACTCCCGGGTCGATGAGCAGTTCTTC. Full variable domain (rest looked up from reference TRBV5-1 and TRBJ2-1): KAGVTQTPRYLIKTRGQQVTLSCSPISGHRSVSWYQQTPGQGLQFLFEYFSETQRNKGNFPGRFSGRQFSNSRSEMNVSTLELGDSALYLCASRSRDSRVDEQFFGPGTRLTVL.

The chain joins TRBV2 to TRBJ2-1; 9 nucleotides match TRBD2. V was clipped by 11 bases and J by 9 bases; unmatched bases: 11. Looked up from germline, CDR1 is SNHLY and CDR2 is FYNNEI. This CDR3 comprises 13 residues. The CDR3, as DNA: TGTGCCGCGGGTAGCGGGGGTATCGGTGAGCAGTTCTTC. Its translation: CAAGSGGIGEQFF. Together with reference TRBV2 and TRBJ2-1, the CDR3 gives the full variable domain: EPEVTQTPSHQVTQMGQEVILRCVPISNHLYFYWYRQILGQKVEFLVSFYNNEISEKSEIFDDQFSVERPDGSNFTLKIRSTKLEDSAMYFCAAGSGGIGEQFFGPGTRLTVL.

This clonotype was seen a handful of times. The rearrangement joins TRBV9 to TRBJ2-3; 7 bases align to TRBD1. V lost 0 bases, J lost 4 bases, and 2 bases stayed unmatched. The CDR3 totals 14 residues. Germline values: CDR1 SGDLS, CDR2 YYNGEE. DNA for the CDR3: TGTGCCAGCAGCGTAGGAGGGGGCGCAGATACGCAGTATTTT. Its protein product is CASSVGGGADTQYF.

The genes are TRBV7-6 and TRBJ2-1, with 10 bases lining up with TRBD1. Germline lookup yields CDR1 SGHVS and CDR2 FNYEAQ. V lost 5 bases and J lost 0; bases outside the gene matches: 7. This CDR3 is built from 17 residues. Here the CDR3 reads CASSARDRGHSYNEQFF. The CDR3 DNA is TGTGCCAGCAGCGCCCGGGACAGGGGTCACTCCTACAATGAGCAGTTCTTC. Based on the CDR3 plus reference TRBV7-6 and TRBJ2-1, the full variable domain is GAGVSQSPRYKVTKRGQDVALRCDPISGHVSLYWYRQALGQGPEFLTYFNYEAQQDKSGLPNDRFSAERPEGSISTLTIQRTEQRDSAMYRCASSARDRGHSYNEQFFGPGTRLTVL.

This clonotype was observed many times. The chain recombines TRBV9 with TRBJ1-2, with D maybe TRBD1 (5 bases). Germline lookup yields CDR1 SGDLS and CDR2 YYNGEE. V gave up 3 bases and J gave up 3 bases, with 6 bases separating them. CDR3 length equals 12 residues. The DNA of the CDR3 is TGTGCCAGCAGCGGGGACCACTATGGCTACACCTTC. It is translated as CASSGDHYGYTF. Supplemented by reference TRBV9 and TRBJ1-2, the full variable domain reads DSGVTQTPKHLITATGQRVTLRCSPRSGDLSVYWYQQSLDQGLQFLIQYYNGEERAKGNILERFSAQQFPDLHSELNLSSLELGDSALYFCASSGDHYGYTFGSGTRLTVV.

The chain links TRBV6-6 to TRBJ2-3, with 9 bases aligning to TRBD2. Germline values: CDR1 MNHNY, CDR2 SVGAGI (reference sequence). This CDR3 has 15 amino acids. V lost 2 bases, J lost 5 bases, and 5 bases stayed unmatched. CDR3 loop: CASSYRGRALDTQYF. In nucleotides, the CDR3 is TGTGCCAGCAGTTACCGCGGGAGGGCCTTAGATACGCAGTATTTT.

The chain is built from TRBV20-1 and TRBJ2-1, with a possible D match to TRBD1 (6 bases). There are 16 residues in the CDR3. Germline V gene sequence: CDR1 DFQATT, CDR2 SNEGSKA (reference sequence). V dropped 0 bases and J dropped 3 bases, with 15 bases sitting between them. CDR3 residues: CSARDQGSRDYNEQFF. Here the CDR3 DNA reads TGCAGTGCTAGAGATCAGGGGAGCCGGGACTACAATGAGCAGTTCTTC.

This chain connects TRBV3-1 to TRBJ2-7; D gene unclear. This CDR3 is built from 12 residues. Trimming pared 3 bases from V and 6 bases from J, leaving 9 bases between. Germline assignment: CDR1 LGHDT and CDR2 YNNKEL (reference sequence). The CDR3 reads CASSHWAGEQYF. The DNA of the CDR3 is TGTGCCAGCAGCCACTGGGCAGGCGAGCAGTACTTC.

This chain joins TRBV20-1 and TRBJ2-7; 9 bases are shared with TRBD2. Germline CDR1 reads DFQATT; CDR2 reads SNEGSKA (reference sequence). V dropped 4 bases and J dropped 3; count of bases not matched to a gene: 4. The CDR3 runs to 13 residues. The chain's CDR3 is CSAKREDLYEQYF. The CDR3 DNA is TGCAGTGCTAAGCGGGAGGACCTCTACGAGCAGTACTTC.

This clonotype was picked up a small number of times. The chain carries TRBV2 and TRBJ2-5, with no clear D. The DNA end favors TRBJ2-1, so the J call may be wrong. The germline V gene has CDR1 SNHLY and CDR2 FYNNEI. CDR3 length: 14 residues. CDR3 in DNA: TGTGCCAGCAGGATAGCCCTCCTGGGAAATGAGCAGTTCTTC. It encodes CASRIALLGNEQFF.

This clonotype was seen a few times. This chain links TRBV5-5 with TRBJ1-5, with 8 bases identical to TRBD1. The trim removed 0 bases at V and 6 bases at J, leaving 2 bases unmatched. The CDR3 extends over 14 amino acids. CDR1 and CDR2 from the germline V gene are SGHKS and YYEKEE (reference sequence). CDR3 protein: CASSLEQGGQPQHF. The CDR3 DNA reads as TGTGCCAGCAGCTTGGAACAGGGGGGTCAGCCCCAGCATTTT.

J is TRBJ2-5 and V is TRBV21-1; the tabulated D call, TRBD2, remains unverified against the DNA. TRBV21-1 is labeled a pseudogene. This CDR3 has 16 residues. As DNA, the CDR3 is TGTGCCAGCAGCAAAAGTGGACTAGCGGGAGAAGAGACCCAGTACTTC. The encoded protein is CASSKSGLAGEETQYF.

This clonotype was counted a few times. This sequence joins TRBV28 and TRBJ2-1; D ambiguous. The germline gives CDR1 MDHEN, CDR2 SYDVKM. V shed 2 bases and J shed 2 bases, with 7 bases lying between them. CDR3 length: 14 residues. CDR3 DNA: TGTGCCAGCAGTTTAGAGCGACCCTACAATGAGCAGTTCTTC. Translating gives CASSLERPYNEQFF.

This clonotype was counted a few times. This sequence joins TRBV12-5 and TRBJ2-1; 10 positions match TRBD2. The J segment lost 8 bases and the V segment lost 1 base, leaving 2 bases of the junction unmatched. This CDR3 has 14 amino acids. Germline V gene lookup returns CDR1 LGHNT and CDR2 FRNRAP. The CDR3 DNA is TGTGCTAGTGGTTTGGGAGCGGGAGGGCATGAGCAGTTCTTC. This encodes CASGLGAGGHEQFF.

This clonotype was counted many times. The V call is TRBV5-1, the J call TRBJ2-5, with 12 positions matching TRBD2. The J segment lost 5 bases and the V segment lost 4 bases, leaving 3 bases of the junction unmatched. The CDR3 has 14 residues. Germline-derived CDR1 and CDR2 are SGHRS and YFSETQ. CDR3 sequence reads: CASSRTSGDETQYF. CDR3 nucleotide sequence: TGCGCCAGCAGCCGGACTAGCGGGGACGAGACCCAGTACTTC.

V gene TRBV5-5 combines with J gene TRBJ2-5; the D gene is possibly TRBD2 (5 bases). The assigned J gene may be wrong: the sequence end matches TRBJ2-7 better. The germline V gene encodes CDR1 SGHKS and CDR2 YYEKEE (reference sequence). CDR3 length: 15 amino acids. The CDR3 loop is CASNPGGLSSYEQYF. The CDR3 DNA follows: TGTGCCAGCAACCCTGGCGGGTTATCCTCCTACGAGCAGTACTTC.

This chain uses TRBV7-9 with TRBJ2-2; D is unclear. The CDR3 extends over 18 amino acids. V lost 5 bases and J 6 bases, leaving 25 bases between the germline ends. The germline CDR1 and CDR2 sequences are SEHNR and FQNEAQ (reference sequence). DNA of the CDR3: TGTGCCAGCAGCCGAAGCTTGATAGGTGATAGACGGCCCGGGGAGCTGTTTTTT. Translation gives CASSRSLIGDRRPGELFF.

The chain carries TRBV12-3 or TRBV12-4 and TRBJ2-7, with a tentative D call TRBD1 (5 bases). The CDR3 extends over 13 amino acids. V lost 8 bases and J lost 2, with 13 bases in between. Written as DNA, the CDR3 is TGTGCCAGCCGTGGGGCGACGGCCTACGAGCAGTACTTC. Residues: CASRGATAYEQYF.

V and J are TRBV29-1 and TRBJ1-4; 7 nucleotides match TRBD1. Trimming at V came to 7 bases and at J to 6 bases, leaving 8 bases not matched to a gene. This CDR3 has 13 amino acids. From germline, CDR1 is SQVTM and CDR2 ANQGSEA. CDR3 sequence: CSAETGFDEKLFF. The CDR3 DNA reads as TGCAGCGCGGAGACAGGGTTTGATGAAAAACTGTTTTTT.

This clonotype appeared a few times. The chain is built from TRBV7-8 and TRBJ2-5; D is perhaps TRBD1 (6 bases). Trimming removed 7 bases at V and 1 base at J, with 10 bases between. The CDR3 contains 13 residues. The germline CDR1 and CDR2 sequences are SGHVS and FQNEAQ. The CDR3 protein is CASNYRAQETQYF. CDR3 in DNA: TGTGCCAGCAACTACAGGGCCCAAGAGACCCAGTACTTC.

The rearrangement uses TRBV27 and TRBJ2-3, with D possibly being TRBD1 or TRBD2 (5 bases each). V was cut by 5 bases and J by 1 base, with 19 bases left in between. This CDR3 spans 17 amino acids. CDR1 and CDR2 (germline): MNHEY, SMNVEV (reference sequence). The CDR3 DNA reads as TGTGCCAGCAGTAGCTGGGACCGACGGACTCGCACAGATACGCAGTATTTT. Protein sequence: CASSSWDRRTRTDTQYF.